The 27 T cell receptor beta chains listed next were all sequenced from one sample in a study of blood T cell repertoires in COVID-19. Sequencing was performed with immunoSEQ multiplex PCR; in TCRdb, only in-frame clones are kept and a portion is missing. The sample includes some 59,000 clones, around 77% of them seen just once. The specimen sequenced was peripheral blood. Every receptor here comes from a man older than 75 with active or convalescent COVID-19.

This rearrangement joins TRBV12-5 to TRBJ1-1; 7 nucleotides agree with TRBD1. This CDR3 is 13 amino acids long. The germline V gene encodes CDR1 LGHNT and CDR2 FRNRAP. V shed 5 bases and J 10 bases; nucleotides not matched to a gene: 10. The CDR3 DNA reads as TGTGCTAGTGGTATCAACGAGGGACAGCGAGCTTTCTTT. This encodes CASGINEGQRAFF.

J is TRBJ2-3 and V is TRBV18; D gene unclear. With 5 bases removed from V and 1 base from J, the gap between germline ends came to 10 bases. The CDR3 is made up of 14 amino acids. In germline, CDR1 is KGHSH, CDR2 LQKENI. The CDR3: CASSAAEGTDTQYF. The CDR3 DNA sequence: TGTGCCAGCTCAGCAGCTGAGGGCACAGATACGCAGTATTTT.

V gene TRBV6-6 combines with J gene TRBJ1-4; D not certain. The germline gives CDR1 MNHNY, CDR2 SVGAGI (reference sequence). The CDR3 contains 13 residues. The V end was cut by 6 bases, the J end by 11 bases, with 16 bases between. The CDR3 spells CASSLSHERKLFF. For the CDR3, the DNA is TGTGCCAGCAGCCTAAGCCACGAGAGGAAACTGTTTTTT.

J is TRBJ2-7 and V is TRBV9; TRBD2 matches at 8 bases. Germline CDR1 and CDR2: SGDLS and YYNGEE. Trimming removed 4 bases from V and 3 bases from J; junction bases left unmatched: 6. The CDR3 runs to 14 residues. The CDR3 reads CASSPSGSSYEQYF. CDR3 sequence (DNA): TGTGCCAGCAGCCCGAGCGGGAGTAGCTACGAGCAGTACTTC.

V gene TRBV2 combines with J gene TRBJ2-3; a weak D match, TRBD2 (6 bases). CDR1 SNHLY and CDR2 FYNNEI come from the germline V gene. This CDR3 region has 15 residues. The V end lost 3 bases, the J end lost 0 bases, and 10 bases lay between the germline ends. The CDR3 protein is CASSELAYSTDTQYF. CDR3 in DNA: TGTGCCAGCAGTGAGCTAGCGTATAGCACAGATACGCAGTATTTT.

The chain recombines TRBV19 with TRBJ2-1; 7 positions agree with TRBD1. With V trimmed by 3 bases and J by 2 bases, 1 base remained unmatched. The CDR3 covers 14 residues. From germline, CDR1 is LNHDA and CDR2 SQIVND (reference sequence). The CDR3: CASSMGQTYNEQFF. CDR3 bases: TGTGCCAGTAGTATGGGACAGACCTACAATGAGCAGTTCTTC.

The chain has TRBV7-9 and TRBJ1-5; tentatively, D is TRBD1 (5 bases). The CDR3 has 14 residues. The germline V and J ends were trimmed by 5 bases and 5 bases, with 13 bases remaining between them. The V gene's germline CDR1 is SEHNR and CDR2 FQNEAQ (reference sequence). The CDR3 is CASSITGGDQPQHF. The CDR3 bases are TGTGCCAGCAGCATCACGGGGGGGGATCAGCCCCAGCATTTT.

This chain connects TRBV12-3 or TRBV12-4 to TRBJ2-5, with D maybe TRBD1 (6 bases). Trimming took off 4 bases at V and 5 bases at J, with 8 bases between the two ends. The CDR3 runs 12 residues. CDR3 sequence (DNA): TGTGCCAGCAGTTGGACAGTCGAGACCCAGTACTTC. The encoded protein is CASSWTVETQYF.

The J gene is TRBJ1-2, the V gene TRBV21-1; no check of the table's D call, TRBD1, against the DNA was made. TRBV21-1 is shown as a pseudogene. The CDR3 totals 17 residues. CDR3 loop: CAREGRVWDRRGYGYTF. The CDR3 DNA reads TGTGCCCGAGAAGGGAGAGTATGGGACAGGCGGGGGTATGGCTACACCTTC.

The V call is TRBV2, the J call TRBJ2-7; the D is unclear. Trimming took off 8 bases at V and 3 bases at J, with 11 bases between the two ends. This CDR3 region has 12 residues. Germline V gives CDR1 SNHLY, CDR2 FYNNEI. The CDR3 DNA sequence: TGTGCCAGCTCCGTTACCTACTACGAGCAGTACTTC. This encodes CASSVTYYEQYF.

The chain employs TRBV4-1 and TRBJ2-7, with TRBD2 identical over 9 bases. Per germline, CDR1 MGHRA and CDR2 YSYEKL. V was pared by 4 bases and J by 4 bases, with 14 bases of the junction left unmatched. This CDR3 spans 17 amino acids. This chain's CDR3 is CASSPFGGSGRSYEQYF. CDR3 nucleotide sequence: TGCGCCAGCAGCCCCTTCGGTGGTAGCGGGAGAAGTTACGAGCAGTACTTC.

The CDR3 is CATSSRGQGRETQYF. CDR3 coding DNA: TGTGCCACCAGCAGCCGAGGACAGGGACGAGAGACCCAGTACTTC. The chain couples TRBV15 to TRBJ2-5, with 8 nucleotides matching TRBD1. CDR3 length: 15 residues. The J segment lost 4 bases and the V segment lost 3 bases, leaving 7 bases of the junction unmatched. Germline values: CDR1 LNHNV, CDR2 YYDKDF (reference sequence).

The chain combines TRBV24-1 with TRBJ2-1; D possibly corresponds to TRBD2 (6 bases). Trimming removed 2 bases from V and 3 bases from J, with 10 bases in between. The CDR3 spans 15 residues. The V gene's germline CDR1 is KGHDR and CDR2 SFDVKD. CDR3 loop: CATSDSAGSYNEQFF. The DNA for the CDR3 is TGTGCCACCAGTGATTCGGCGGGGAGCTACAATGAGCAGTTCTTC.

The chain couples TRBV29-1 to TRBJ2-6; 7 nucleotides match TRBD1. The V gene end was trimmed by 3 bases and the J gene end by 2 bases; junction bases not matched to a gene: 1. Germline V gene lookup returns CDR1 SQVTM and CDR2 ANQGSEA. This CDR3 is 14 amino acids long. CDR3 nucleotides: TGCAGCGTTGAGACAGGGCCTGGGGCCAACGTCCTGACTTTC. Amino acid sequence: CSVETGPGANVLTF.

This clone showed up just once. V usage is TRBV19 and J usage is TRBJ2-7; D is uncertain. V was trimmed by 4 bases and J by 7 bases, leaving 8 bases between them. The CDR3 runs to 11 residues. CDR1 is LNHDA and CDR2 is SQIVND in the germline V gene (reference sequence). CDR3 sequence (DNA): TGTGCCAGTAGTAACACGCGGGAGCAGTACTTC. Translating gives CASSNTREQYF.

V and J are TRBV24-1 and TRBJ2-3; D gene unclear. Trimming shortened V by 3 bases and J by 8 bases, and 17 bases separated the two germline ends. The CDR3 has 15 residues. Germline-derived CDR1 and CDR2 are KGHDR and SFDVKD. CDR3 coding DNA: TGTGCCACCAGTGATCAGAGGATAGATAAGGCTACGCAGTATTTT. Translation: CATSDQRIDKATQYF.

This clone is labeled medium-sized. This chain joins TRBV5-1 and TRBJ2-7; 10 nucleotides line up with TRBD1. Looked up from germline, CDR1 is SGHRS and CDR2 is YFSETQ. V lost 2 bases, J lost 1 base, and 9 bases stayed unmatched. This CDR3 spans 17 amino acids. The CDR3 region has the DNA TGCGCCAGCAGCTTTAACCCGGACAGGGGGGGATCCTACGAGCAGTACTTC. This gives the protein CASSFNPDRGGSYEQYF.

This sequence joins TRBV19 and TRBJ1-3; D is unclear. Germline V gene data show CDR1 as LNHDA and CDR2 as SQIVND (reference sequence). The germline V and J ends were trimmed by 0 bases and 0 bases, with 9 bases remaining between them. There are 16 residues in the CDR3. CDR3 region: CASSIDLAHSGNTIYF. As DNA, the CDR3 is TGTGCCAGTAGTATAGATCTGGCACACTCTGGAAACACCATATATTTT.

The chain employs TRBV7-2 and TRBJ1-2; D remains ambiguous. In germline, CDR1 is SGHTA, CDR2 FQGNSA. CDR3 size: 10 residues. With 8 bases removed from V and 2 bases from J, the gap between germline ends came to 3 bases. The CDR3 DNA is TGTGCCAGCGGCAACTATGGCTACACCTTC. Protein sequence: CASGNYGYTF. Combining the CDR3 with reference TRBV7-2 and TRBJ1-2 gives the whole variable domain GAGVSQSPSNKVTEKGKDVELRCDPISGHTALYWYRQSLGQGLEFLIYFQGNSAPDKSGLPSDRFSAERTGGSVSTLTIQRTQQEDSAVYLCASGNYGYTFGSGTRLTVV.

CDR3 residues: CASSVLDGANTGELFF. The CDR3 nucleotides are TGTGCCAGCAGCGTCCTGGATGGAGCGAACACCGGGGAGCTGTTTTTT. The chain links TRBV9 to TRBJ2-2; no definite D call. V lost 2 bases, J lost 0 bases, and 11 bases lay in between. The CDR3 loop spans 16 amino acids. Germline CDR1 is SGDLS and CDR2 is YYNGEE.

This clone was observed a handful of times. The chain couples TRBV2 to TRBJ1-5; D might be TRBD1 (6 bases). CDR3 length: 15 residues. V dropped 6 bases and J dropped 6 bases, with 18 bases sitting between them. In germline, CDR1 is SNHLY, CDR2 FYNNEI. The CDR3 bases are TGTGCCAGCAGCGCGACGAACAGGGAAGGTCAGCCCCAGCATTTT. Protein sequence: CASSATNREGQPQHF.

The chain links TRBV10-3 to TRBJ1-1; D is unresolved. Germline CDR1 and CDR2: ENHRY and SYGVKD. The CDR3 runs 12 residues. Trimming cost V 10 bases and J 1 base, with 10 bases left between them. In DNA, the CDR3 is TGTGCCACCAACCGGGGGAACACTGAAGCTTTCTTT. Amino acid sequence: CATNRGNTEAFF.

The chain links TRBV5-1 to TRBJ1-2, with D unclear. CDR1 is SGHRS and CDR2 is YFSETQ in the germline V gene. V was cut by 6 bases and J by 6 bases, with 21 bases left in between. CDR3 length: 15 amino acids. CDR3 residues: CASKTGEVFRDGYTF. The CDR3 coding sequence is TGCGCCAGCAAAACGGGTGAGGTCTTTCGAGATGGCTACACCTTC.

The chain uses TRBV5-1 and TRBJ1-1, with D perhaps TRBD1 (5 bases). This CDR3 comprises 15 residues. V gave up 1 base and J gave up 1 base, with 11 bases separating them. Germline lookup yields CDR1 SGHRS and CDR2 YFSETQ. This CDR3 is CASSLPRTPNTEAFF. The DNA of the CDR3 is TGCGCCAGCAGCTTGCCCCGGACACCGAACACTGAAGCTTTCTTT.

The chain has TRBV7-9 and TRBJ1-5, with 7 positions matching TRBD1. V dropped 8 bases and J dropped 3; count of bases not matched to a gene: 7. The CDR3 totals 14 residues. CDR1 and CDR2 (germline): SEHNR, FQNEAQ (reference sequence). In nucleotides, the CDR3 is TGTGCCAGCTCCGGGACAGATACCAATCAGCCCCAGCATTTT. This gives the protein CASSGTDTNQPQHF.

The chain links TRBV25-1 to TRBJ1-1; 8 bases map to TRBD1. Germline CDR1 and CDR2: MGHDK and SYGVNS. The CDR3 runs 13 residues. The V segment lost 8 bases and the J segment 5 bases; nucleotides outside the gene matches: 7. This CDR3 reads CASVGTGSTEAFF. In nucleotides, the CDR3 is TGTGCCAGCGTCGGGACAGGATCAACTGAAGCTTTCTTT.

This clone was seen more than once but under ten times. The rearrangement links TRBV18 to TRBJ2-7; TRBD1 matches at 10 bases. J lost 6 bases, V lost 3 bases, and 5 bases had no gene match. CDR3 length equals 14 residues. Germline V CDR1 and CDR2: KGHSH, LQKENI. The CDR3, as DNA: TGTGCCAGCTCACCGGGACAGGGGATCGGCGAGCAGTACTTC. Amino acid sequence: CASSPGQGIGEQYF.